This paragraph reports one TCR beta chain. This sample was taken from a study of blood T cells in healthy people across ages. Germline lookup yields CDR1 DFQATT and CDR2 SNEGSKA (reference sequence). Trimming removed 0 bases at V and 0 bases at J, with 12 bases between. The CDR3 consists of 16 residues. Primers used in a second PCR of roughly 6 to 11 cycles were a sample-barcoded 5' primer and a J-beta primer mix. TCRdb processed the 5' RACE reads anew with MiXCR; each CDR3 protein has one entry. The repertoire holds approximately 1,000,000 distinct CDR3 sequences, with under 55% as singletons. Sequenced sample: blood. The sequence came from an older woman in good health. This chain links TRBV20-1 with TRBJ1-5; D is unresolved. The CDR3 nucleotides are TGCAGTGCTAGAGAACGCGCGTGGTATAGCAATCAGCCCCAGCATTTT. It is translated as CSARERAWYSNQPQHF.